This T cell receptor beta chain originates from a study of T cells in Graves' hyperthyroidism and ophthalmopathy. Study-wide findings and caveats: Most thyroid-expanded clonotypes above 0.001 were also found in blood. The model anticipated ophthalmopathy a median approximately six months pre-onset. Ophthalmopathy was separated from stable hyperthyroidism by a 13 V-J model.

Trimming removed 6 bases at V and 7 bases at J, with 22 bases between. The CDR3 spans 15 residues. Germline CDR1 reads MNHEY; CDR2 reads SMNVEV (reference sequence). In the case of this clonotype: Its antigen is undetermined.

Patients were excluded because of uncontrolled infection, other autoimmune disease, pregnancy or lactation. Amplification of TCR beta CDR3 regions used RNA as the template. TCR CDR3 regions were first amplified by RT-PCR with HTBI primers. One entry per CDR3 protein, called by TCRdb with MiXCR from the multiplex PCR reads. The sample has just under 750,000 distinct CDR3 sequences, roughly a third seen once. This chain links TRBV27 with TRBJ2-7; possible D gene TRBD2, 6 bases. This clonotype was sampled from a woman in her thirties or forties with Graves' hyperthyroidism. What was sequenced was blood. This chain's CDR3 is CASSYSGVALREQYF. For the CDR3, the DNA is TGTGCCAGCAGCTATAGCGGAGTGGCTCTGAGGGAGCAGTACTTC.